Below, one TCR beta chain is given with its context. These data belong to a study of blood T cell repertoires in COVID-19. Turning to the study itself: Specimens from acute and convalescent COVID-19 originated in the United States, Italy and Spain.

Sequenced by immunoSEQ multiplex PCR; TCRdb stores in-frame clones only, minus some. The data contain around 370,000 clones, about 87% of them singletons. The CDR3 spans 16 residues. With V trimmed by 0 bases and J by 7 bases, 3 bases remained unmatched. Germline assignment: CDR1 MNHEY and CDR2 SVGAGI. The origin of this receptor is a woman aged 50 to 65 with COVID-19, enrolled during active disease. Sequencing was performed on peripheral blood. The gene calls are TRBV6-5 and TRBJ1-4; 12 bases align to TRBD1. The CDR3 reads CASSYSGTGGSEKLFF. The CDR3 nucleotides are TGTGCCAGCAGTTACTCCGGGACAGGGGGCAGTGAAAAACTGTTTTTT.